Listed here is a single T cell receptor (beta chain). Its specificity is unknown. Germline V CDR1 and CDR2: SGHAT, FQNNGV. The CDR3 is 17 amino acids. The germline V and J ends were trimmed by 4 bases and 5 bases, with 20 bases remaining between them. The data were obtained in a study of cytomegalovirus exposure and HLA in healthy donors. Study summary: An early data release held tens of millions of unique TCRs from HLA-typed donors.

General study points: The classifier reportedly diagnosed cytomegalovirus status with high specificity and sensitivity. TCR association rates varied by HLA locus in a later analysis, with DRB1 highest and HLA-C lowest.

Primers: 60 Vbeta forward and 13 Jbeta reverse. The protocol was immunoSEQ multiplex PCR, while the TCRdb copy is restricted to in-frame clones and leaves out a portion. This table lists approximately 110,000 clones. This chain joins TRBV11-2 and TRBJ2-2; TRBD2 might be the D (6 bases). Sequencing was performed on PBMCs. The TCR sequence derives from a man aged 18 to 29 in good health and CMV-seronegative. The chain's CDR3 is CASSYLPGAGRTGELFF. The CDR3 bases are TGTGCCAGCAGCTACCTTCCCGGGGCGGGGCGTACCGGGGAGCTGTTTTTT.